This TCR beta chain was profiled in a study of T cell responses to AZD1222 COVID-19 vaccine. General observations from the study: Regions 160-218 and 743-854 dominated among vaccine-associated CD4 TCRs spanning spike. Possibly, clonal diversity was underestimated; donors were largely white British and included more females. Targeting of unmutated variant regions was reportedly seen in nearly half of spike-specific TCRs.

Germline V gene data show CDR1 as SGDLS and CDR2 as YYNGEE. V was clipped by 0 bases and J by 12 bases; unmatched bases: 12. There are 16 residues in the CDR3. Concerning this clone itself: Its cognate antigen is unknown.

The assay was immunoSEQ multiplex PCR, and TCRdb's table has in-frame clones only and misses some. The sample includes tens of thousands of clones, approximately 93% seen only once; the top ten take 45% to 55%. The sequences come from peripheral blood, collected on day 0 of AZD1222 vaccination. The V gene is TRBV9, the J gene TRBJ2-1; 10 bases agree with TRBD1. This sequence was found in an adult in good health. Here the CDR3 DNA reads TGTGCCAGCAGCGTAGGCCGGGACAGGGGTCCTCAAGGGCAGTTCTTC. This codes for CASSVGRDRGPQGQFF.